The clone carrying this TCR beta chain was seen at least ten times. What it binds is unknown. This specimen belongs to a study of T-cell memory formation after mild COVID-19. V lost 3 bases, J lost 2 bases, and 7 bases lay in between. The CDR3 sequence is 13 residues long. Germline lookup yields CDR1 SGHVS and CDR2 FNYEAQ. cDNA libraries for TCR alpha and TCR beta, carrying sample barcodes and UMIs, came from 5'RACE with constant-segment primers. TCRdb processed the 5' RACE reads anew with MiXCR; each CDR3 protein has one entry. The data contain 210,000 or so distinct CDR3 sequences, 15% to 20% of them singletons. General study findings and limits: Certain responding clones were present in pre-infection memory, suggesting participation of cross-reactive memory. From day 15 to 85, contracting clones were balanced between CD4 and CD8, whereas later expanders leaned toward CD4+.

Sequenced sample: PBMCs or a T cell subset sorted from them (not recorded which). The V gene is TRBV7-6, the J gene TRBJ1-1; no clear D gene. The source is an adult woman who had mild COVID-19 (a few samples of this study predate the infection). Cell type and time point are not known. The CDR3 region is CASSFSRNTEAFF. CDR3 coding DNA: TGTGCCAGCAGCTTTTCACGTAACACTGAAGCTTTCTTT. Full variable domain (missing parts from reference TRBV7-6 and TRBJ1-1): GAGVSQSPRYKVTKRGQDVALRCDPISGHVSLYWYRQALGQGPEFLTYFNYEAQQDKSGLPNDRFSAERPEGSISTLTIQRTEQRDSAMYRCASSFSRNTEAFFGQGTRLTVV.